This T cell receptor beta chain originates from a study of Ad26.COV2.S vaccination and SARS-CoV-2 variants. The wider study: In the COV1001 trial, the donor was in the Ad26.COV2.S arm. Administration of Ad26.COV2.S was intramuscular, either once or twice 56 days apart.

Data came from immunoSEQ multiplex PCR; TCRdb stores just in-frame clones and leaves some out. The table has roughly 510,000 clones, around 88% seen once; the top ten hold 9.5% to 15%. Treatment reported: about 20 received Ad26.COV2.S at low or high dose, single or two shots; 5 received placebo; per-sample allocation not given. Following the first vaccine or placebo injection, samples were taken on day 63. Donation came from an adult in Boston who was aged 18-55 years. Germline V CDR1 and CDR2: MNHEY, SVGEGT. The V end was cut by 6 bases, the J end by 0 bases, with 21 bases between. This CDR3 region has 19 residues.

The sequence came from a person aged 18-65 years who received the Ad26.COV2.S COVID-19 vaccine or a placebo. V is TRBV6-2 or TRBV6-3 and J is TRBJ2-6; tentatively, D is TRBD2 (5 bases). The sequencing used peripheral blood, collected in a trial of Ad26.COV2.S vaccine versus placebo. Here the CDR3 reads CASSPSGVARNSGANVLTF. CDR3 coding DNA: TGTGCCAGCAGCCCCAGCGGCGTGGCCCGGAACTCTGGGGCCAACGTCCTGACTTTC.